The rows below give T cell receptor beta chains drawn from one sample of a study of cytomegalovirus exposure and HLA in healthy donors. The data were produced by immunoSEQ multiplex PCR, yet TCRdb's version contains in-frame clones alone and is incomplete. The table has tens of thousands of clones, approximately 71% seen once. Sequenced material: PBMCs. All receptors come from a man aged 55 to 70 in good health and CMV-seropositive. Each CDR3 is given with its conserved first and last residue. The D gene is left open where the match is weak. Size tells how often a clone was seen (once, few, many) or the class of an expanded clone, and some rows leave it out.

clone size: NA; D gene: NA; J gene: TRBJ2-4; V gene: TRBV29-1; CDR3 DNA: TGCAGCGTTGAAGGTACCAAAAACATTCAGTACTTC; CDR3 protein: CSVEGTKNIQYF
clone size: NA; D gene: TRBD1; J gene: TRBJ2-5; V gene: TRBV9; CDR3 DNA: TGTGCCAGCAGCGTACAAACAGGGGTAGTAGAGACCCAGTACTTC; CDR3 protein: CASSVQTGVVETQYF
clone size: NA; D gene: NA; J gene: TRBJ2-2; V gene: TRBV11-3; CDR3 DNA: TGTGCCAGCAGCTTAATCGGGGGAGTAAACACCGGGGAGCTGTTTTTT; CDR3 protein: CASSLIGGVNTGELFF
clone size: NA; D gene: NA; J gene: TRBJ1-5; V gene: TRBV5-6; CDR3 DNA: TGTGCCAGCAGCTTGGGAGGGCCCAATCAGCCCCAGCATTTT; CDR3 protein: CASSLGGPNQPQHF
clone size: NA; D gene: TRBD2; J gene: TRBJ2-1; V gene: TRBV7-8; CDR3 DNA: TGTGCCAGCAGCTTACGTAGCGGGATAGGTGGTGAGCAGTTCTTC; CDR3 protein: CASSLRSGIGGEQFF
clone size: NA; D gene: TRBD1; J gene: TRBJ1-1; V gene: TRBV18; CDR3 DNA: TGTGCCAGCTCACCCTCAATCGACAGGGGAAACACTGAAGCTTTCTTT; CDR3 protein: CASSPSIDRGNTEAFF
clone size: NA; D gene: NA; J gene: TRBJ2-1; V gene: TRBV7-9; CDR3 DNA: TGTGCCAGCAGCTTAGCGCTAGAGACGGAGCAGTTCTTC; CDR3 protein: CASSLALETEQFF
clone size: NA; D gene: TRBD1; J gene: TRBJ1-1; V gene: TRBV7-9; CDR3 DNA: TGTGCCAGCAGCTTAGCCCGGACAGGGAGAAACACTGAAGCTTTCTTT; CDR3 protein: CASSLARTGRNTEAFF
clone size: NA; D gene: NA; J gene: TRBJ2-2; V gene: TRBV19; CDR3 DNA: TGTGCCAGTAGCGGCGGGGAGCTGTTTTTT; CDR3 protein: CASSGGELFF
clone size: NA; D gene: NA; J gene: TRBJ1-5; V gene: TRBV5-5; CDR3 DNA: TGTGCCAGCAGCTTGAGGGGTAGCAATCAGCCCCAGCATTTT; CDR3 protein: CASSLRGSNQPQHF
clone size: NA; D gene: TRBD1; J gene: TRBJ1-2; V gene: TRBV11-2; CDR3 DNA: TGTGCCAGCAGCCCAGACCCGGGACAGACATATGGCTACACCTTC; CDR3 protein: CASSPDPGQTYGYTF
clone size: NA; D gene: NA; J gene: TRBJ2-1; V gene: TRBV11-2; CDR3 DNA: TGTGCCAGCAGCTTAAGGAGGGGAGTCTCCTACAATGAGCAGTTCTTC; CDR3 protein: CASSLRRGVSYNEQFF
clone size: NA; D gene: TRBD2; J gene: TRBJ2-1; V gene: TRBV19; CDR3 DNA: TGTGCCAGTAGTGGGACTAGCGGGGAGCAGTTCTTC; CDR3 protein: CASSGTSGEQFF
clone size: NA; D gene: NA; J gene: TRBJ2-3; V gene: TRBV5-1; CDR3 DNA: TGCGCCAGCAGCTTGGGGACGGACAATACGCAGTATTTT; CDR3 protein: CASSLGTDNTQYF
clone size: NA; D gene: TRBD2; J gene: TRBJ2-3; V gene: TRBV6-5; CDR3 DNA: TGTGCCAGCCATCCTAGCGGGGGCGCCGCCGGTACGCAGTATTTT; CDR3 protein: CASHPSGGAAGTQYF
clone size: NA; D gene: TRBD1; J gene: TRBJ2-2; V gene: TRBV19; CDR3 DNA: TGTGCCAGTAAAAAGGGGGCCCGGAACACCGGGGAGCTGTTTTTT; CDR3 protein: CASKKGARNTGELFF
clone size: NA; D gene: NA; J gene: TRBJ2-5; V gene: TRBV13; CDR3 DNA: TGTGCCAGCAGGATTAGAGGCATTGCCCGGGAGACCCAGTACTTC; CDR3 protein: CASRIRGIARETQYF
clone size: NA; D gene: NA; J gene: TRBJ2-7; V gene: TRBV29-1; CDR3 DNA: TGCAGCGTCGAGGGGGGGAACCCCTACGAGCAGTACTTC; CDR3 protein: CSVEGGNPYEQYF
clone size: NA; D gene: NA; J gene: TRBJ1-1; V gene: TRBV6-4; CDR3 DNA: TGTGCCAGCAGTGACGTCGGGGGTAGCACTGAAGCTTTCTTT; CDR3 protein: CASSDVGGSTEAFF
clone size: NA; D gene: TRBD2; J gene: TRBJ2-3; V gene: TRBV6-6; CDR3 DNA: TGTGCCAGCAGTTACTCGGGACTAGCATCAGATACGCAGTATTTT; CDR3 protein: CASSYSGLASDTQYF
clone size: NA; D gene: NA; J gene: TRBJ2-2; V gene: TRBV13; CDR3 DNA: TGTGCCAGCAGCTTCGCGCCCGGGGAGCTGTTTTTT; CDR3 protein: CASSFAPGELFF
clone size: few; D gene: TRBD2; J gene: TRBJ2-5; V gene: TRBV2; CDR3 DNA: TGTGCCAGCAGTGAGAGGCTAGCGGGGGGGATGACCCAGTACTTC; CDR3 protein: CASSERLAGGMTQYF
clone size: NA; D gene: NA; J gene: TRBJ1-1; V gene: TRBV14; CDR3 DNA: TGTGCCAGCAGCCAAGATCGGAACACTGAAGCTTTCTTT; CDR3 protein: CASSQDRNTEAFF
clone size: NA; D gene: TRBD2; J gene: TRBJ2-1; V gene: TRBV11-3; CDR3 DNA: TGTGCCAGCAGCTCCCGACTAGCGGGAGATCTTGAGCAGTTCTTC; CDR3 protein: CASSSRLAGDLEQFF
clone size: NA; D gene: NA; J gene: TRBJ2-3; V gene: TRBV27; CDR3 DNA: TGTGCCAGCAGTTCCCGGGACTGGGATCAAGATACGCAGTATTTT; CDR3 protein: CASSSRDWDQDTQYF
clone size: NA; D gene: NA; J gene: TRBJ2-2; V gene: TRBV28; CDR3 DNA: TGTGCCAGCAGCACCGCCTTGACAGGTCTAAAGCGAGGGGAGCTGTTTTTT; CDR3 protein: CASSTALTGLKRGELFF
clone size: NA; D gene: NA; J gene: TRBJ1-6; V gene: TRBV5-6; CDR3 DNA: TGTGCCAGCAGCTTAGGGGGGGCAGAGTCACCCCTCCACTTT; CDR3 protein: CASSLGGAESPLHF
clone size: few; D gene: TRBD1; J gene: TRBJ1-6; V gene: TRBV7-9; CDR3 DNA: TGTGCCAGCAGCCTACAGGGGGGCGGTAATTCACCCCTCCACTTT; CDR3 protein: CASSLQGGGNSPLHF
clone size: NA; D gene: TRBD2; J gene: TRBJ2-5; V gene: TRBV11-3; CDR3 DNA: TGTGCCAGCAGCTACGCCCGGACTAGCGGGATCGAAGAGACCCAGTACTTC; CDR3 protein: CASSYARTSGIEETQYF
clone size: NA; D gene: NA; J gene: TRBJ1-1; V gene: TRBV11-2; CDR3 DNA: TGTGCCAGCAGCTTTCAGGCGAACACTGAAGCTTTCTTT; CDR3 protein: CASSFQANTEAFF
clone size: once; D gene: TRBD1; J gene: TRBJ1-5; V gene: TRBV25-1; CDR3 DNA: TGTGCCAGCAGTGAATCTCAGGGGGGCAGCAATCAGCCCCAGCATTTT; CDR3 protein: CASSESQGGSNQPQHF
clone size: NA; D gene: NA; J gene: TRBJ1-2; V gene: TRBV4-1; CDR3 DNA: TGCGCCAGCAGCCAAGAACAGGAATTTGGGGACTATAATGGCTACACCTTC; CDR3 protein: CASSQEQEFGDYNGYTF
clone size: once; D gene: NA; J gene: TRBJ1-4; V gene: TRBV19; CDR3 DNA: TGTGCCAGTAGTATGGGTCGGACAGCCTCAACTAATGAAAAACTGTTTTTT; CDR3 protein: CASSMGRTASTNEKLFF
clone size: NA; D gene: TRBD2; J gene: TRBJ2-7; V gene: TRBV7-2; CDR3 DNA: TGTGCCAGCAGCCCCCTAGCGGGGACCACCTACGAGCAGTACTTC; CDR3 protein: CASSPLAGTTYEQYF
clone size: few; D gene: NA; J gene: TRBJ2-7; V gene: TRBV11-2; CDR3 DNA: TGTGCCAGCAGCTGGGACGTAGGACGGGGGTACGAGCAGTACTTC; CDR3 protein: CASSWDVGRGYEQYF
clone size: NA; D gene: NA; J gene: TRBJ2-5; V gene: TRBV5-1; CDR3 DNA: TGCGCCAGCAGCTTGGCCACTGCTAGGCGAGAGACCCAGTACTTC; CDR3 protein: CASSLATARRETQYF
clone size: NA; D gene: TRBD2; J gene: TRBJ2-3; V gene: TRBV19; CDR3 DNA: TGTGCCAGTAGAACTAGCGGGTCTAGCGGAACAGATACGCAGTATTTT; CDR3 protein: CASRTSGSSGTDTQYF
clone size: NA; D gene: NA; J gene: TRBJ1-2; V gene: TRBV29-1; CDR3 DNA: TGCAGCGTTACAGGGTTGGGGGGCTACACCTTC; CDR3 protein: CSVTGLGGYTF
clone size: NA; D gene: NA; J gene: TRBJ1-1; V gene: TRBV5-1; CDR3 DNA: TGCGCCAGCACTGAACAGAGTATGAACACTGAAGCTTTCTTT; CDR3 protein: CASTEQSMNTEAFF
clone size: medium-sized; D gene: NA; J gene: TRBJ2-7; V gene: TRBV21-1; CDR3 DNA: TGTGCCAGCAGCAAAGGCAGGGTGATTAGTCCCTACGAGCAGTACTTC; CDR3 protein: CASSKGRVISPYEQYF
clone size: NA; D gene: NA; J gene: TRBJ1-3; V gene: TRBV28; CDR3 DNA: TGTGCCAGCAGTTTTCGGGGGGCGGGAAACACCATATATTTT; CDR3 protein: CASSFRGAGNTIYF
clone size: NA; D gene: NA; J gene: TRBJ2-2; V gene: TRBV5-4; CDR3 DNA: TGTGCCACGGGACATTCTGGGACCGGGGAGCTGTTTTTT; CDR3 protein: CATGHSGTGELFF
clone size: NA; D gene: NA; J gene: TRBJ2-1; V gene: TRBV11-3; CDR3 DNA: TGTGCCAGCAGCGCAGGGTACCGGTACAATGAGCAGTTCTTC; CDR3 protein: CASSAGYRYNEQFF
clone size: few; D gene: NA; J gene: TRBJ2-5; V gene: TRBV5-4; CDR3 DNA: TGTGCCACCTTCCCTCGCGGCGAACAAGAGACCCAGTACTTC; CDR3 protein: CATFPRGEQETQYF
clone size: NA; D gene: TRBD1; J gene: TRBJ1-4; V gene: TRBV5-6; CDR3 DNA: TGTGCCAGCAGCTTGGGCAGGGGGCGAAGTAATGAAAAACTGTTTTTT; CDR3 protein: CASSLGRGRSNEKLFF
clone size: NA; D gene: TRBD1; J gene: TRBJ2-1; V gene: TRBV7-9; CDR3 DNA: TGTTCCAGCAGCGCCCGGGACAGCCCCTGGATGCAGTTCTTC; CDR3 protein: CSSSARDSPWMQFF
clone size: few; D gene: NA; J gene: TRBJ2-7; V gene: TRBV18; CDR3 DNA: TGTGCCAGCTCACCGCGGCACCTACCTTCCTACGAGCAGTACTTC; CDR3 protein: CASSPRHLPSYEQYF
clone size: NA; D gene: TRBD1; J gene: TRBJ1-5; V gene: TRBV7-2; CDR3 DNA: TGTGCCAGCAGCGCGGACAGGCCGGGGAGCAATCAGCCCCAGCATTTT; CDR3 protein: CASSADRPGSNQPQHF
clone size: NA; D gene: NA; J gene: TRBJ1-4; V gene: TRBV6-5; CDR3 DNA: TGTGCCAGCAGTCACGGGGGGGGCGGAAATGAAAAACTGTTTTTT; CDR3 protein: CASSHGGGGNEKLFF
clone size: NA; D gene: NA; J gene: TRBJ1-3; V gene: TRBV7-9; CDR3 DNA: TGTGCCAGCAACAGAGACTCTGGAAACACCATATATTTT; CDR3 protein: CASNRDSGNTIYF
clone size: NA; D gene: NA; J gene: TRBJ1-5; V gene: TRBV2; CDR3 DNA: TGTGCCAGCAGTGAACTGGCAGGGAATAATCAGCCCCAGCATTTT; CDR3 protein: CASSELAGNNQPQHF
clone size: NA; D gene: NA; J gene: TRBJ2-7; V gene: TRBV6-6; CDR3 DNA: TGTGCCAGCAGTTCCCCCCTCCCCCCCTACGAGCAGTACTTC; CDR3 protein: CASSSPLPPYEQYF